These T cell receptor beta chains were read from a single sample in a study of blood T cell repertoires in COVID-19. TCRdb's copy holds only in-frame clones and misses some; the assay was immunoSEQ multiplex PCR. Here the sample spans over 45,000 clones, roughly four fifths being singletons. The sample consisted of peripheral blood. The receptors shown here come from a man aged 35 to 55 with acute or convalescent COVID-19. The CDR3 runs from the conserved cysteine through the conserved F or W. D genes are given only for firm matches. Clone size is not always given. Where it is, it says once, few, many or a class for expanded clones.

cdr3_aa cdr3_nt j_call d_call clone_size cdr3_length v_call
CASSRTGIASSNQPQHF TGTGCCAGCAGTCGGACAGGTATAGCGAGTAGCAATCAGCCCCAGCATTTT TRBJ1-5 TRBD1 - 17 TRBV6-6
CAWSPGQGGVQTQYF TGTGCCTGGAGTCCCGGACAAGGGGGGGTTCAGACCCAGTACTTC TRBJ2-5 - - 15 TRBV30
CSARRAGELFF TGCAGTGCCAGGCGGGCCGGGGAGCTGTTTTTT TRBJ2-2 - - 11 TRBV20-1
CASSIAAAISGNTIYF TGTGCCAGTAGTATAGCGGCGGCGATCTCTGGAAACACCATATATTTT TRBJ1-3 - few 16 TRBV19
CASSLAGLAKNIQYF TGTGCCAGCAGTTTGGCGGGACTAGCCAAAAACATTCAGTACTTC TRBJ2-4 - - 15 TRBV28
CASSSPTDKGRQPQHF TGTGCCAGTAGTAGCCCGACGGACAAGGGGCGTCAGCCCCAGCATTTT TRBJ1-5 - - 16 TRBV19
CASSFTGGWETQYF TGCGCCAGCAGCTTTACAGGGGGATGGGAGACCCAGTACTTC TRBJ2-5 TRBD1 - 14 TRBV5-1
CASSLGSGGAGNIQYF TGTGCCAGCAGCTTAGGTTCAGGGGGCGCAGGAAACATTCAGTACTTC TRBJ2-4 TRBD1 - 16 TRBV7-9
CASSLGLNSPLHF TGCGCCAGCAGCCTGGGCCTTAATTCACCCCTCCACTTT TRBJ1-6 - - 13 TRBV4-3
CASSPGTSGSSYNEQFF TGTGCCAGCAGCCCGGGGACTAGCGGGTCGTCATACAATGAGCAGTTCTTC TRBJ2-1 TRBD2 - 17 TRBV4-2
CASSRGGRGYTF TGTGCCAGCAGTAGGGGAGGCAGGGGCTACACCTTC TRBJ1-2 - - 12 TRBV6-5
CASSSAGLGETQYF TGTGCCAGCAGTTCGGCGGGGCTCGGTGAGACCCAGTACTTC TRBJ2-5 - - 14 TRBV27
CASSSNQGSQYF TGTGCCAGCAGTTCGAACCAGGGTTCCCAGTACTTC TRBJ2-7 - once 12 TRBV7-9
CAWSVPAQVAYEQYF TGTGCCTGGAGTGTACCCGCACAGGTCGCCTACGAGCAGTACTTC TRBJ2-7 - - 15 TRBV30
CASSYFGTGSNNEQFF TGTGCCAGCAGTTACTTCGGGACAGGGAGTAACAATGAGCAGTTCTTC TRBJ2-1 TRBD1 once 16 TRBV6-5
CASSKGQGSQPQHF TGTGCCAGCAGCAAAGGACAGGGGAGTCAGCCCCAGCATTTT TRBJ1-5 TRBD1 - 14 TRBV5-4
CASSPDRDTGELFF TGTGCCAGCAGCCCTGACAGGGACACCGGGGAGCTGTTTTTT TRBJ2-2 TRBD1 - 14 TRBV11-2
CASSDASGGATDTQYF TGTGCCAGCAGTGACGCGAGCGGGGGGGCCACAGATACGCAGTATTTT TRBJ2-3 TRBD2 medium-sized 16 TRBV6-4
CASGLVLDGQGGADTQYF TGTGCTAGTGGTTTGGTACTTGACGGACAGGGAGGGGCAGATACGCAGTATTTT TRBJ2-3 - - 18 TRBV12-5
CASRVGQSFNEKLFF TGTGCCAGCAGGGTTGGACAGTCTTTTAATGAAAAACTGTTTTTT TRBJ1-4 - - 15 TRBV3-1/TRBV3-2
CASSRVGELFF TGTGCCAGCAGCCGGGTCGGGGAGCTGTTTTTT TRBJ2-2 - - 11 TRBV2
CASSGERGFTEAFF TGTGCCAGCAGTGGAGAACGCGGGTTCACTGAAGCTTTCTTT TRBJ1-1 - once 14 TRBV6-4
CAGRRGSNQPQHF TGTGCCGGCCGACGGGGTAGCAATCAGCCCCAGCATTTT TRBJ1-5 - few 13 TRBV2
CASSVTAHQETQYF TGTGCCAGCAGCGTGACAGCTCACCAAGAGACCCAGTACTTC TRBJ2-5 - few 14 TRBV9
CAWAGQLNTEAFF TGTGCCTGGGCGGGACAGTTGAACACTGAAGCTTTCTTT TRBJ1-1 TRBD1 - 13 TRBV30
CSASPDRAGDGYTF TGCAGTGCTAGTCCGGACAGGGCAGGCGATGGCTACACCTTC TRBJ1-2 TRBD1 - 14 TRBV20-1
CASAQGAGNTIYF TGCGCCAGCGCACAGGGTGCTGGAAACACCATATATTTT TRBJ1-3 - - 13 TRBV5-1
CASSRGRGEKLFF TGTGCCAGCTCACGGGGGCGCGGGGAAAAACTGTTTTTT TRBJ1-4 - - 13 TRBV18
CASSYGQGSTGELFF TGTGCCAGCAGTTACGGACAGGGTTCCACCGGGGAGCTGTTTTTT TRBJ2-2 TRBD1 - 15 TRBV6-2/TRBV6-3
CASRGQGPPYEQYF TGTGCCAGCAGAGGACAGGGCCCCCCCTACGAGCAGTACTTC TRBJ2-7 TRBD1 - 14 TRBV28
CASSQQAGDQPQHF TGTGCCAGCAGCCAACAGGCAGGGGATCAGCCCCAGCATTTT TRBJ1-5 - - 14 TRBV6-4
CASSPPGLTGFIYGYTF TGTGCCAGCAGTCCCCCCGGGTTAACAGGTTTTATCTATGGCTACACCTTC TRBJ1-2 - - 17 TRBV27
CASSRSGVETQYF TGTGCCAGCAGTCGTAGCGGGGTCGAGACCCAGTACTTC TRBJ2-5 TRBD2 once 13 TRBV3-1/TRBV3-2
CASKDRESFGETQYF TGTGCCAGTAAGGACAGGGAGAGTTTCGGGGAGACCCAGTACTTC TRBJ2-5 TRBD1 - 15 TRBV19
CASSRQAGNTEAFF TGTGCCAGCAGTCGACAGGCGGGTAACACTGAAGCTTTCTTT TRBJ1-1 - - 14 TRBV2
CASSLSAQPNEKLFF TGTGCCAGCAGCTTATCTGCGCAACCCAATGAAAAACTGTTTTTT TRBJ1-4 - - 15 TRBV11-2
CASSRTSGERDTQYF TGTGCCAGCAGCCGAACTAGCGGGGAGAGAGATACGCAGTATTTT TRBJ2-3 TRBD2 - 15 TRBV9
CATGNRGRGVEQYF TGTGCCACCGGTAACAGGGGGCGCGGCGTCGAGCAGTACTTC TRBJ2-7 TRBD1 - 14 TRBV25-1
CASNGQGRTEAFF TGTGCCAGCAACGGACAGGGGAGAACTGAAGCTTTCTTT TRBJ1-1 TRBD1 - 13 TRBV6-5
CASSPKTGGGDEQYF TGTGCCAGCAGTCCGAAAACAGGGGGCGGCGACGAGCAGTACTTC TRBJ2-7 TRBD1 - 15 TRBV5-4
CASSTAPGDEKLFF TGCGCCAGCAGCACCGCCCCCGGGGATGAAAAACTGTTTTTT TRBJ1-4 - few 14 TRBV5-1